This T cell receptor beta chain was recovered during a study of monozygotic twins with inflammatory bowel disease (dated by TCRdb to between 2017 and 2020). Background on the whole study: The full study comprised 28 monozygotic twin pairs: nine German pairs (four IBD-concordant, five IBD-discordant) and 19 IBD-discordant Danish pairs. Within discordant pairs, disease-associated traits were sought mainly by comparing IBD patients with their genetically identical healthy co-twins. Each individual had, on average, about 151 000 unique TCRalpha sequences and 181 000 unique TCRbeta sequences available for analysis. Overall results and qualifications from the work: Background noise and inter-individual variability may have been introduced into the repertoires by the differing immunosuppressive treatments among patients. Measured by the inverse Simpson index, TCRbeta repertoire diversity was lower in IBD patients than in their healthy co-twins. Repertoire similarity did not differ between concordant and discordant twins, which could be due to limited statistical power. Distinction between different T cell subtypes could not be achieved in the analysis. The results gave no support for a single strong signal or clonotype linked to IBD. Fewer clonotypes were shared with other individuals by IBD patients than by healthy twins, most markedly in patients showing signs of disease activity.

From the cysteine through the phenylalanine, the CDR3 covers 17 amino acids. Only the protein is on record. The germline V gene provides CDR1 SGHVS and CDR2 FQNEAQ. From each donor, an approximately 2.5 ml peripheral blood sample was drawn into PAXgene tubes and stored at -80 degrees C. Without any T cell sorting, total RNA was extracted from whole blood using the PAXgene blood miRNA kit on an automated QIAcube. Peripheral blood from monozygotic twin pairs who were concordant or discordant for inflammatory bowel disease underwent deep TCRalpha and TCRbeta repertoire profiling using unique molecular barcoding. For every twin pair, smoking habits were documented, and each individual was categorised as a current, former or never smoker. A count is missing, but by frequency this clonotype is large (0.1 to 1%). Its specific antigen is unknown. The protocol used for the library was 5' RACE. Preparation of each TCR library used 3,000 to 4,000 ng of total RNA. For each sample, cDNA synthesis with SMARTScribe reverse transcriptase was split into eight separate reactions. During cDNA synthesis, unique molecular identifiers containing a 6-nucleotide sample barcode were introduced by template switching. Two nested PCRs of about 16 and 10 cycles amplified the TCRalpha and TCRbeta cDNA, and bead purification followed each PCR. Before amplification, the cDNA was treated with uracil DNA-glycosylase and purified using the QIAquick PCR purification kit. In the second PCR, Illumina TruSeq-compatible adapters and sample-specific barcodes were added. TapeStation and Qubit were used to check library quality and concentration, and around 4.5 ng of each library went into the pool. The pooled libraries were sequenced with 2 x 100 bp reads and custom sequencing primers on an Illumina HiSeq2500 single-index Rapid Run. The study's own analysis went as follows. PCR and sequencing errors were corrected by UMI-based consensus assembly using MiGEC version 1.2.6. MiXCR version 2.1.1 was used to carry out V(D)J alignment, clonotype assembly and CDR3 extraction. To normalise gene usage, clonotype sharing and MAIT/NKT TCR abundance, the top 1000, 10 000 and 20 000 clonotypes in each sample were analysed. Diversity was computed as the inverse Simpson index with the vegan R package after downsampling to 27 000 UMIs. Paired Mann-Whitney U tests on discordant twin pairs were used, with Benjamini-Hochberg multiple-testing correction. TCRdb reprocessed the reads; each CDR3 protein sequence makes one entry, and DNA is unavailable. None of the V and J calls come from the authors' own analysis; TCRdb made them. The sample has 150,000 to 200,000 distinct CDR3 sequences on record. The ten largest account for around 2.8% of the sample.

Recombination connected TRBV7-8 to TRBJ2-7; TCRdb's D call, TRBD1, is unchecked because there is no DNA. The source of this sequence is a human donor with ulcerative colitis or Crohn's disease, or a healthy co-twin of an affected twin (not recorded which). The sequenced sample was blood. CDR3 protein: CASSSPPTGSSTYEQYF.